The sequence of this TCR beta chain was determined in a study of prognosis after radiotherapy for stage I lung cancer. J was trimmed by 7 bases and V by 4 bases; bases with no gene match: 10. In germline, CDR1 is GTSNPN, CDR2 SVGIG (reference sequence). CDR3 size: 14 residues. At least ten counts were recorded for this clonotype. Two-round multiplex PCR on genomic DNA was the method by which TCR beta CDR3 was amplified. The first PCR round targeted every TRBV and TRBJ gene with specific primers. Each CDR3 protein gets one entry after TCRdb re-called the multiplex PCR reads with MiXCR. The data contain some 17,000 distinct CDR3 sequences, roughly 45% of them singletons.

The genes are TRBV30 and TRBJ1-5, with TRBD1 matching 7 bases. The material was PBMCs, obtained before or after stereotactic body radiation therapy (not recorded which). This TCR came from a donor aged 50 or older with non-small cell lung cancer. The CDR3 nucleotides read TGTGCCTGGACTTCACAGGGGTCGGGGCAGCCCCAGCATTTT. Its translation: CAWTSQGSGQPQHF.